This TCR beta chain derives from a study of cytomegalovirus exposure and HLA in healthy donors. The J segment lost 2 bases and the V segment lost 6 bases, leaving 10 bases of the junction unmatched. CDR1 LNHDA and CDR2 SQIVND come from the germline V gene (reference sequence). The CDR3 spans 17 residues. Concerning this clone itself: Its antigen is not identified.

General study results and limits: More clonal expansion characterized HLA-associated TCR beta chains than equally common others in a later analysis. In a later analysis, TCR beta V- and J-gene trimming was associated with a missense DCLRE1C variant.

The PCR was carried out with 60 Vbeta primers and 13 Jbeta primers. Using immunoSEQ multiplex PCR, the repertoire was profiled, and TCRdb retains in-frame clones only, with some absent. This table holds about 170,000 clones, approximately 70% found once. The chain joins TRBV19 to TRBJ1-3, with 10 bases matching TRBD1. Input material: PBMCs. This receptor was identified in a human donor in good health. This CDR3 reads CASSHQAGTGAGNTIYF. CDR3 nucleotides: TGTGCCAGTAGCCATCAGGCCGGGACAGGGGCTGGAAACACCATATATTTT.